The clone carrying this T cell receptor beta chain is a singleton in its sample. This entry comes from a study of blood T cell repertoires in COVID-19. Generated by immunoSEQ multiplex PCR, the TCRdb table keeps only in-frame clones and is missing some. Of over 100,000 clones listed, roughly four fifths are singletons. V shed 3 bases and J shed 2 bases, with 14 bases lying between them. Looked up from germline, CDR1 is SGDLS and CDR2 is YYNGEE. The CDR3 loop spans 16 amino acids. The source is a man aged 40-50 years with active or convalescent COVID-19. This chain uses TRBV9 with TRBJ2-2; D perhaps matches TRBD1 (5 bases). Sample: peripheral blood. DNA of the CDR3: TGTGCCAGCAGCGATGGGGCCGACACTAACACCGGGGAGCTGTTTTTT. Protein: CASSDGADTNTGELFF.